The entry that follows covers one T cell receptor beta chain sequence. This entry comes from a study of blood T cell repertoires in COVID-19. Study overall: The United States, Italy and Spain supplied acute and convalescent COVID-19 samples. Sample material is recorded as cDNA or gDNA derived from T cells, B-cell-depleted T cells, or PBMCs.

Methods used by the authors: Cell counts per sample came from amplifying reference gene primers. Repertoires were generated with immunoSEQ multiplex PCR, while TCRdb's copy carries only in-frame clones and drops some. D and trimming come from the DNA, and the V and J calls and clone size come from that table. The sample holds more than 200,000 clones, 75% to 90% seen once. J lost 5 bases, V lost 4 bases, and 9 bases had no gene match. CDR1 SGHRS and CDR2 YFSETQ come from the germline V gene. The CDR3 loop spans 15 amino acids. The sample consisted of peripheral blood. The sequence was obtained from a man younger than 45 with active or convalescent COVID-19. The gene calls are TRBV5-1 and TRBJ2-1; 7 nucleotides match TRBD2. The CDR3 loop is CASSVRGAGNNEQFF. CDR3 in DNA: TGCGCCAGCAGCGTCCGTGGAGCGGGGAACAATGAGCAGTTCTTC.